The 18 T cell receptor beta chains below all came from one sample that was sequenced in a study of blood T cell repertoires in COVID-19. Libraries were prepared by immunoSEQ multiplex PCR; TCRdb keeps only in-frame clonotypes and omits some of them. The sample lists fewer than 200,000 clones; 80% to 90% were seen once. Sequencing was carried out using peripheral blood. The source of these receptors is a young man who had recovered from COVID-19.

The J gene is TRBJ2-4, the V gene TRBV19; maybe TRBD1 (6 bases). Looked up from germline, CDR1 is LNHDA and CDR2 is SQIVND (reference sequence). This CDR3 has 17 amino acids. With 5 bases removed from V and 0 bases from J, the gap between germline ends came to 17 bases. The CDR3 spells CASSSQPGHLAKNIQYF. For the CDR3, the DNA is TGTGCCAGTAGTTCCCAGCCGGGACATCTAGCCAAAAACATTCAGTACTTC.

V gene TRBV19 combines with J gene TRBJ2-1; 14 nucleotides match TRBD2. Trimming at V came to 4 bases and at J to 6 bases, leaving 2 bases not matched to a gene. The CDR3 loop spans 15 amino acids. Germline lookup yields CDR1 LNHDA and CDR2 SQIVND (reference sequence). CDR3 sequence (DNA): TGTGCCAGTAGTAGACTAGCGGGGGGGGCCAATGAGCAGTTCTTC. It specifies CASSRLAGGANEQFF.

As DNA, the CDR3 is TGCGCCAGCAGCCACCGACTAGCGGGAGGCTCGTTGGAGCAGTACTTC. Translated: CASSHRLAGGSLEQYF. The chain combines TRBV4-3 with TRBJ2-7; 13 bases match TRBD2. In germline, CDR1 is LGHNA, CDR2 YSLEER. Losses at the gene ends were 3 bases for V and 7 bases for J; bases not matched to a gene: 9. CDR3 length: 16 amino acids.

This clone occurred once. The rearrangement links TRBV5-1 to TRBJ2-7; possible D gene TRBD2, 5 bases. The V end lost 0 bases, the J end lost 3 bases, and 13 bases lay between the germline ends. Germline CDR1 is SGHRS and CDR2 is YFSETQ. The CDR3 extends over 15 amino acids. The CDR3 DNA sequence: TGCGCCAGCAGCTTGGCCACCGGGGAAATCTACGAGCAGTACTTC. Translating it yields CASSLATGEIYEQYF.

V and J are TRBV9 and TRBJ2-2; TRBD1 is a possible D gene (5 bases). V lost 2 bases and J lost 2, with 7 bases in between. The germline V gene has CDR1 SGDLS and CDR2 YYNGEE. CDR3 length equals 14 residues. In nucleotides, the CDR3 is TGTGCCAGCAGCGTCGACAGTAACACCGGGGAGCTGTTTTTT. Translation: CASSVDSNTGELFF.

CDR3 amino acids: CASSSDPGGTEAFF. CDR3 in DNA: TGTGCCAGCAGTTCAGATCCAGGGGGGACTGAAGCTTTCTTT. The V and J genes are TRBV5-6 and TRBJ1-1; TRBD1 agrees at 7 bases. V lost 5 bases to trimming and J lost 5 bases; unmatched junction nucleotides: 9. The CDR3 contains 14 residues. Per the germline V gene, CDR1 is SGHDT and CDR2 is YYEEEE. The full variable domain, rest sourced from reference TRBV5-6 and TRBJ1-1, is DAGVTQSPTHLIKTRGQQVTLRCSPKSGHDTVSWYQQALGQGPQFIFQYYEEEERQRGNFPDRFSGHQFPNYSSELNVNALLLGDSALYLCASSSDPGGTEAFFGQGTRLTVV.

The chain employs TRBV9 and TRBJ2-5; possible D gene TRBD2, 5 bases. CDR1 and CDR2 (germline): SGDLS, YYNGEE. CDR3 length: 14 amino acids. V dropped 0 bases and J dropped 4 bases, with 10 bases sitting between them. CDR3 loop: CASSVDSVRETQYF. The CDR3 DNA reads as TGTGCCAGCAGCGTAGATAGCGTCAGAGAGACCCAGTACTTC.

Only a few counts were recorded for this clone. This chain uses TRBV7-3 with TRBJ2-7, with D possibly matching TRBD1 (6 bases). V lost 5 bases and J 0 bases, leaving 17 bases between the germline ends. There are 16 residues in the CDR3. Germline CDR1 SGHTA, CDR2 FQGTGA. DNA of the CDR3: TGTGCCAGCAGCCCAGGGACACGACAAGGCTCCTACGAGCAGTACTTC. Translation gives CASSPGTRQGSYEQYF.

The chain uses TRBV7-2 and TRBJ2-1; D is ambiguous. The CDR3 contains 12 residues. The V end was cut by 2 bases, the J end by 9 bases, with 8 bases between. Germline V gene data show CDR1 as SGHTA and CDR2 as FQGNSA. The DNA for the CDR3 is TGTGCCAGCAGCTTACTAGTCAGTGAGCAGTTCTTC. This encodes CASSLLVSEQFF.

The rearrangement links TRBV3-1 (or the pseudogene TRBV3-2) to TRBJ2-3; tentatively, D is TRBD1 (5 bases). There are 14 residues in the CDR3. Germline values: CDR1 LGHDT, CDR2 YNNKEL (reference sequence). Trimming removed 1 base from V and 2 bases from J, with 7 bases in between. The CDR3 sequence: CASSQGGLTDTQYF. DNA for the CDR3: TGTGCCAGCAGCCAAGGGGGCCTCACAGATACGCAGTATTTT.

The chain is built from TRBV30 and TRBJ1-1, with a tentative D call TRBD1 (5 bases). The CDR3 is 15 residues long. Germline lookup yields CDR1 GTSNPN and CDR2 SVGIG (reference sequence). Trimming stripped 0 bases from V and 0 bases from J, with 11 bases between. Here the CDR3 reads CAWSVSFRVNTEAFF. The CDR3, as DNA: TGTGCCTGGAGTGTATCTTTCAGGGTGAACACTGAAGCTTTCTTT.

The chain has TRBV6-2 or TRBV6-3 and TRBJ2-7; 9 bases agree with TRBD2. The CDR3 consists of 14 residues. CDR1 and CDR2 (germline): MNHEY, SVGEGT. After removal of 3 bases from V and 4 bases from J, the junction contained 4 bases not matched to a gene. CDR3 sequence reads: CASSYSGSGYEQYF. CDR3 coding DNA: TGTGCCAGCAGTTATAGCGGGAGTGGGTACGAGCAGTACTTC.

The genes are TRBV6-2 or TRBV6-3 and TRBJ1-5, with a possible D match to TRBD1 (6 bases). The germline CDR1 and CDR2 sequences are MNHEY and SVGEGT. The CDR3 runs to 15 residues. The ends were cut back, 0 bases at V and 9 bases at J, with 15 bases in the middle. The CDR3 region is CASSYSGGVMGPQHF. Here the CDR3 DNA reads TGTGCCAGCAGTTACTCAGGGGGGGTGATGGGGCCCCAGCATTTT.

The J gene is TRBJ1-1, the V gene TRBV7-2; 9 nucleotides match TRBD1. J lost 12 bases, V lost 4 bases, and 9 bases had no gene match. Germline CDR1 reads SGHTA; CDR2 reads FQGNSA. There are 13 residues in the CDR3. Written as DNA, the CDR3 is TGTGCCAGCAGCTCAATTTTTGACAGGGGGACTTTCTTT. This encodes CASSSIFDRGTFF.

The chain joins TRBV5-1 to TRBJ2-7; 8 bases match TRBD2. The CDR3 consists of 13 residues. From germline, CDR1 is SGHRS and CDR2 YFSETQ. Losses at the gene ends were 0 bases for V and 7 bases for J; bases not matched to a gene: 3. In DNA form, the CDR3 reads TGCGCCAGCAGCTTGGGACTAGCGAGGGAGCAGTACTTC. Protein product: CASSLGLAREQYF.

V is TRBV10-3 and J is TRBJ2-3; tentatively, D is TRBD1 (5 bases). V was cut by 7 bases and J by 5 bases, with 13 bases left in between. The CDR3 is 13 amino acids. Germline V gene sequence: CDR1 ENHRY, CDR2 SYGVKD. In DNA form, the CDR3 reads TGTGCCATCAACCAGGGCCCGGGAGATACGCAGTATTTT. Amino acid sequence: CAINQGPGDTQYF.

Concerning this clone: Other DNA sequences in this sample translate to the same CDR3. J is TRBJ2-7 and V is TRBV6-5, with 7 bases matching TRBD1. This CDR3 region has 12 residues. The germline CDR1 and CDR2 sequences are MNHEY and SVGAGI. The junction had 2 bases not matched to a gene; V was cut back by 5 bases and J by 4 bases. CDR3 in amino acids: CASSLQGYEQYF. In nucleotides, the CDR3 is TGTGCCAGCAGTCTACAGGGGTACGAGCAGTACTTC.

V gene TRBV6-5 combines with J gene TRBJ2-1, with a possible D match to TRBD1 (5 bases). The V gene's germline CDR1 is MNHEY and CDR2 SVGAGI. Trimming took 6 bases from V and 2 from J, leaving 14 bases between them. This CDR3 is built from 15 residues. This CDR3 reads CASSGRVTAYNEQFF. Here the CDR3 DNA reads TGTGCCAGCAGCGGCCGGGTGACAGCCTACAATGAGCAGTTCTTC.